These 26 T cell receptor beta chains were sequenced from one sample in a study of blood T cell repertoires in COVID-19 (dated by TCRdb to 2020 to 2022). Library creation used the immunoSEQ multiplex PCR assay. What TCRdb holds here is the immuneACCESS table cut down to in-frame rearrangements. Part of the clones is not present; checked against another copy, under half of the missing clones reflect an unresolved V gene, and the others are unexplained. The sample contains over 200,000 clones, around 90% of them found a single time. About 3.5% of the sample goes to the ten largest clones. The sample taken for sequencing was PBMCs or T cells enriched from blood (not recorded which). The origin of the receptors is a woman between 25 and 40 years old who had been exposed to COVID-19.

V is TRBV2 and J is TRBJ1-1, with D tentatively TRBD1 (5 bases). The CDR3 contains 15 residues. Germline V gives CDR1 SNHLY, CDR2 FYNNEI. Deletions cut 2 bases from V and 5 bases from J, with 15 bases between. CDR3: CASSETGVRGTEAFF. CDR3 sequence (DNA): TGTGCCAGCAGTGAAACGGGGGTACGGGGAACTGAAGCTTTCTTT. Full variable domain (rest looked up from reference TRBV2 and TRBJ1-1): EPEVTQTPSHQVTQMGQEVILRCVPISNHLYFYWYRQILGQKVEFLVSFYNNEISEKSEIFDDQFSVERPDGSNFTLKIRSTKLEDSAMYFCASSETGVRGTEAFFGQGTRLTVV.

The CDR3 DNA reads as TGTGCCAGCAGTTCGACAGGGTTTCGCACAGATACGCAGTATTTT. Its protein is CASSSTGFRTDTQYF. The V gene is TRBV6-6, the J gene TRBJ2-3, with 7 bases identical to TRBD1. This CDR3 has 15 amino acids. The germline V gene encodes CDR1 MNHNY and CDR2 SVGAGI (reference sequence). Trimming at V came to 4 bases and at J to 1 base, leaving 5 bases not matched to a gene.

Note on this clone: The DNA is omitted, as the CDR3 cannot be located on it reliably, and the CDR3 follows TCRdb's listing. The chain has TRBV27 and TRBJ1-1. The CDR3 spans 13 amino acids, including both terminal residues. Germline V gene sequence: CDR1 MNHEY, CDR2 SMNVEV (reference sequence). CDR3 residues: CASSSSVNTEAFF.

V and J are TRBV7-2 and TRBJ1-1; tentatively, D is TRBD1 (5 bases). Germline loops: CDR1 SGHTA, CDR2 FQGNSA. V was trimmed by 5 bases and J by 1 base, leaving 14 bases between them. The CDR3 totals 15 residues. Here the CDR3 reads CASSVDSSPNTEAFF. CDR3 coding DNA: TGTGCCAGCAGCGTCGACAGCTCACCGAACACTGAAGCTTTCTTT.

This sequence joins TRBV27 and TRBJ1-1, with D maybe TRBD1 (5 bases). The CDR3 loop spans 14 amino acids. Germline CDR1 and CDR2: MNHEY and SMNVEV (reference sequence). V was clipped by 5 bases and J by 3 bases, with 13 bases between them. The CDR3 DNA reads TGTGCCAGCAGTGACCACCGGGACTACACTGAAGCTTTCTTT. It specifies CASSDHRDYTEAFF.

This chain uses TRBV28 with TRBJ2-7; 8 nucleotides agree with TRBD2. V shed 3 bases, J shed 3 bases, and the junction held 13 bases outside the gene matches. The CDR3 extends over 17 amino acids. The germline CDR1 and CDR2 sequences are MDHEN and SYDVKM. CDR3 coding DNA: TGTGCCAGCAGTTTTCCCGGGACTAGGAATCTAGGCTACGAGCAGTACTTC. It translates to CASSFPGTRNLGYEQYF.

The genes are TRBV6-5 and TRBJ2-1; weak D call: TRBD2 (5 bases). Trimming pared 6 bases from V and 2 bases from J, leaving 14 bases between. This CDR3 contains 15 residues. Germline-derived CDR1 and CDR2 are MNHEY and SVGAGI. The CDR3 region is CASSRTQRPYNEQFF. CDR3 nucleotide sequence: TGTGCCAGCAGCCGTACCCAGCGGCCCTACAATGAGCAGTTCTTC.

In nucleotides, the CDR3 is TGTGCCAGCAGTTTAGGACAGGGAAGTCAGCCCCAGCATTTT. This encodes CASSLGQGSQPQHF. V and J are TRBV6-5 and TRBJ1-5; the match to TRBD1 covers 8 bases. The V gene's germline CDR1 is MNHEY and CDR2 SVGAGI. CDR3 size: 14 residues. The V gene end was trimmed by 4 bases and the J gene end by 6 bases; junction bases not matched to a gene: 5.

The CDR3 sequence is CATSSTTGTQETQYF. The DNA of the CDR3 is TGTGCCACCTCCTCCACGACAGGGACCCAAGAGACCCAGTACTTC. V and J are TRBV2 and TRBJ2-5, with 7 bases fitting TRBD1. The germline V gene encodes CDR1 SNHLY and CDR2 FYNNEI. V was clipped by 10 bases and J by 1 base; unmatched bases: 12. CDR3 length: 15 amino acids.

V and J are TRBV28 and TRBJ2-7; a weak D match, TRBD1 (6 bases). CDR1 MDHEN and CDR2 SYDVKM come from the germline V gene. The CDR3 length is 13 residues. Trimming cost V 6 bases and J 7 bases, with 16 bases left between them. The CDR3 is CASRRQAGFEQYF. DNA for the CDR3: TGTGCCAGCAGGCGACAGGCCGGGTTTGAGCAGTACTTC.

This clone has just one count. The genes are TRBV30 and TRBJ1-3; TRBD1 might be the D (5 bases). V was trimmed by 6 bases and J by 8 bases, leaving 17 bases between them. The length of the CDR3 is 13 residues. Germline loops: CDR1 GTSNPN, CDR2 SVGIG (reference sequence). CDR3 bases: TGTGCCTGCCAACCCCCAGGGAGGGACACCATATATTTT. Its translation is CACQPPGRDTIYF.

The chain couples TRBV27 to TRBJ1-1; D perhaps matches TRBD1 (6 bases). The V and J ends lost 2 bases and 2 bases respectively, with 9 bases between them. Germline values: CDR1 MNHEY, CDR2 SMNVEV (reference sequence). The CDR3 is made up of 14 amino acids. This CDR3 reads CASSLDRINTEAFF. DNA of the CDR3: TGTGCCAGCAGTTTAGACAGGATAAACACTGAAGCTTTCTTT.

This clone was detected once. The V call is TRBV7-9, the J call TRBJ1-1, with D unresolved. Per germline, CDR1 SEHNR and CDR2 FQNEAQ (reference sequence). CDR3 length equals 13 residues. Trimming took 5 bases from V and 11 from J, leaving 18 bases between them. The CDR3 DNA sequence: TGTGCCAGCAGCCCCCCCCGGGGTTGGGAGGCTTTCTTT. Translation gives CASSPPRGWEAFF.

The genes are TRBV5-1 and TRBJ2-1, with 7 bases that match TRBD2. V was clipped by 3 bases and J by 4 bases; unmatched bases: 10. Germline CDR1 SGHRS, CDR2 YFSETQ. This CDR3 contains 16 residues. CDR3 sequence (DNA): TGCGCCAGCAGCTCGCCACGGGAGGCCGCTTACAATGAGCAGTTCTTC. This gives the protein CASSSPREAAYNEQFF.

The chain is built from TRBV4-2 and TRBJ1-1; 9 bases fit TRBD1. Unmatched junction bases numbered 10, after V lost 0 bases and J lost 5 bases. Germline V gives CDR1 LGHNA, CDR2 YNFKEQ. The CDR3 has 17 residues. The CDR3 bases are TGTGCCAGCAGCCAAGATAATACAGGGGGCGCGAAGACTGAAGCTTTCTTT. Translation gives CASSQDNTGGAKTEAFF.

The V and J genes are TRBV19 and TRBJ1-5; perhaps TRBD1 as D (5 bases). Between the trimmed V and J ends, which lost 1 base and 0 bases, there was a span of 7 bases. The germline V gene encodes CDR1 LNHDA and CDR2 SQIVND (reference sequence). This CDR3 contains 15 residues. The CDR3 loop reads CASSIVGASNQPQHF. In DNA form, the CDR3 reads TGTGCCAGTAGTATAGTTGGGGCTAGCAATCAGCCCCAGCATTTT. The full variable domain, completed using reference TRBV19 and TRBJ1-5, is DGGITQSPKYLFRKEGQNVTLSCEQNLNHDAMYWYRQDPGQGLRLIYYSQIVNDFQKGDIAEGYSVSREKKESFPLTVTSAQKNPTAFYLCASSIVGASNQPQHFGDGTRLSIL.

Written as DNA, the CDR3 is TGTGCCAGCGGAACCGGGACATTGGGGTACGAGCAGTACTTC. It is translated as CASGTGTLGYEQYF. J is TRBJ2-7 and V is TRBV6-5, with D possibly TRBD1 on 6 matching bases. Germline values: CDR1 MNHEY, CDR2 SVGAGI. The V gene lost 8 bases and the J gene lost 4 bases, with 18 bases spanning the gap. The CDR3 loop spans 14 amino acids.

The rearrangement uses TRBV24-1 and TRBJ2-3; 9 bases map to TRBD1. Germline V gene lookup returns CDR1 KGHDR and CDR2 SFDVKD. The CDR3 is made up of 13 amino acids. With 7 bases clipped from V and 8 bases from J, the junction kept 6 bases outside the gene matches. Here the CDR3 DNA reads TGTGCCACCAGCGGGGACAGGGAGGGTACGCAGTATTTT. Its protein is CATSGDREGTQYF.

V gene TRBV28 combines with J gene TRBJ2-7; D not certain. The germline CDR1 and CDR2 sequences are MDHEN and SYDVKM. This CDR3 region has 14 residues. V shed 1 base and J shed 5 bases, with 12 bases lying between them. The CDR3: CASSLFGPLDEQYF. CDR3 in DNA: TGTGCCAGCAGTTTATTTGGGCCCTTAGACGAGCAGTACTTC.

The chain couples TRBV10-3 to TRBJ2-1; 11 nucleotides align to TRBD2. CDR1 is ENHRY and CDR2 is SYGVKD in the germline V gene. J lost 6 bases, V lost 2 bases, and 6 bases had no gene match. The CDR3 totals 16 residues. The CDR3 here is CAISEVTSGSFNEQFF. The CDR3 DNA is TGTGCCATCAGTGAGGTTACTAGCGGGAGTTTCAATGAGCAGTTCTTC.

The chain carries TRBV5-6 and TRBJ2-3, with a weak D call TRBD1 (6 bases). The length of the CDR3 is 18 residues. Germline-derived CDR1 and CDR2 are SGHDT and YYEEEE. Trimming stripped 0 bases from V and 2 bases from J, with 19 bases between. The CDR3 nucleotides read TGTGCCAGCAGCTTGGACAGGGTAAAGGGTGCGACCACAGATACGCAGTATTTT. This translates into CASSLDRVKGATTDTQYF.

The chain carries TRBV9 and TRBJ2-3; unclear D gene. Trimming cost V 4 bases and J 6 bases, with 18 bases left between them. Germline-derived CDR1 and CDR2 are SGDLS and YYNGEE. CDR3 length equals 15 residues. The DNA for the CDR3 is TGTGCCAGCAGCCCTCTCCAGCGAGAAAGGGATACGCAGTATTTT. This encodes CASSPLQRERDTQYF.

The chain uses TRBV5-6 and TRBJ1-1; no definite D call. The V gene lost 1 base and the J gene lost 7 bases, with 14 bases spanning the gap. In germline, CDR1 is SGHDT, CDR2 YYEEEE. CDR3 length: 14 residues. CDR3 in amino acids: CASSLKSGRFEAFF. In nucleotides, the CDR3 is TGTGCCAGCAGCTTGAAATCTGGGAGATTTGAAGCTTTCTTT.

The CDR3 protein is CATSGASGSFDEQFF. The CDR3 DNA is TGTGCCACCAGTGGGGCTAGCGGGAGTTTCGATGAGCAGTTCTTC. This chain uses TRBV24-1 with TRBJ2-1; 10 bases line up with TRBD2. J lost 8 bases, V lost 5 bases, and 8 bases had no gene match. The CDR3 is made up of 15 amino acids. The V gene's germline CDR1 is KGHDR and CDR2 SFDVKD.

This chain links TRBV6-5 with TRBJ1-2; possible D gene TRBD1, 5 bases. V was cut by 6 bases and J by 2 bases, with 10 bases left in between. The CDR3 spans 13 residues. The germline V gene has CDR1 MNHEY and CDR2 SVGAGI. CDR3 loop: CASSPTVNYGYTF. The CDR3 bases are TGTGCCAGCAGCCCGACAGTAAACTATGGCTACACCTTC.

The genes are TRBV5-5 and TRBJ2-7, with a weak D call TRBD1 (6 bases). Trimming removed 5 bases from V and 5 bases from J, with 20 bases in between. Germline CDR1 reads SGHKS; CDR2 reads YYEKEE (reference sequence). The length of the CDR3 is 15 residues. Here the CDR3 reads CASSSYDRNINEQYF. In DNA, the CDR3 is TGTGCCAGCAGTTCCTACGACAGGAACATAAACGAGCAGTACTTC.